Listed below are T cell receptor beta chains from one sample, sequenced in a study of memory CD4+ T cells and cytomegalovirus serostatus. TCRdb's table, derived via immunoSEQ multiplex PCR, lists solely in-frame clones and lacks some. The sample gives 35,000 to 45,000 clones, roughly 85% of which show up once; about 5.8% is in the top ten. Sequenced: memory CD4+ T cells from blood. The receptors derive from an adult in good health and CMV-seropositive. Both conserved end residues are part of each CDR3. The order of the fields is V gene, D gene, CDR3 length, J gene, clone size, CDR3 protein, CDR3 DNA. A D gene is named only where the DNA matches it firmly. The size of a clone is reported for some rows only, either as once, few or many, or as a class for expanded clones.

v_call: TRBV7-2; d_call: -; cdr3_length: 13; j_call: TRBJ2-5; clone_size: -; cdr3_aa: CASSLSLGETQYF; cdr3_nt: TGTGCCAGCAGCTTGTCCCTGGGGGAGACCCAGTACTTC
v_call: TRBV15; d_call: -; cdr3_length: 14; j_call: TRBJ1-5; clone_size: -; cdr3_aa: CATKTGYSNQPQHF; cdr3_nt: TGTGCCACCAAGACAGGTTATAGCAATCAGCCCCAGCATTTT
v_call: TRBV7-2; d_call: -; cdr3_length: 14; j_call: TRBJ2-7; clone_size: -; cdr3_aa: CASSLVYSTYEQYF; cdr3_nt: TGTGCCAGCAGCTTAGTGTACAGCACCTACGAGCAGTACTTC
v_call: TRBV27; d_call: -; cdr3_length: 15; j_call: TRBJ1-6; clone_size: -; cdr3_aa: CASSPNYRINSPLHF; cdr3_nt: TGTGCCAGCAGTCCGAACTACAGGATTAATTCACCCCTCCACTTT
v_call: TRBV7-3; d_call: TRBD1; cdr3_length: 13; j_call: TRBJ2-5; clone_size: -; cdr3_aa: CASSPGQSETQYF; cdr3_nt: TGTGCCAGCAGCCCGGGACAGTCGGAGACCCAGTACTTC
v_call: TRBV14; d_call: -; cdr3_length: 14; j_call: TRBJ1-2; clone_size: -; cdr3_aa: CASSQERTPYGYTF; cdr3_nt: TGTGCCAGCAGCCAAGAAAGGACACCCTATGGCTACACCTTC
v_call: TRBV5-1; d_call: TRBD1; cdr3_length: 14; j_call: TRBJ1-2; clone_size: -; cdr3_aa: CASSPGGQNYGYTF; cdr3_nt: TGCGCCAGCAGCCCGGGGGGACAGAACTATGGCTACACCTTC
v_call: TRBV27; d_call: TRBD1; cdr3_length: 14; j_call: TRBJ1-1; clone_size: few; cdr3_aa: CASREDRANTEAFF; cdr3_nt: TGTGCCAGCCGCGAAGACAGGGCAAACACTGAAGCTTTCTTT
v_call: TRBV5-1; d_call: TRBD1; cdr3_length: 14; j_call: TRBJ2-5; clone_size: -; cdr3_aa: CASSWGTGGETQYF; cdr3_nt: TGCGCCAGCAGCTGGGGGACAGGGGGAGAGACCCAGTACTTC
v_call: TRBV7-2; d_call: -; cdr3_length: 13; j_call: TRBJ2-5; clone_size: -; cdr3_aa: CASSLSMGETQYF; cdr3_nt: TGTGCCAGCAGCTTAAGCATGGGAGAGACCCAGTACTTC
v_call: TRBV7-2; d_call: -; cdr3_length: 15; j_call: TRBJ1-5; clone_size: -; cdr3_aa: CASSFPSSGNQPQHF; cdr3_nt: TGTGCCAGCAGCTTCCCCTCCTCTGGCAATCAGCCCCAGCATTTT
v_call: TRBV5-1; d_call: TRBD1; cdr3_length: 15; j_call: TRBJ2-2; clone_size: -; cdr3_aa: CASSLDRVGTGELFF; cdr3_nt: TGCGCCAGCAGCTTAGACAGGGTGGGCACCGGGGAGCTGTTTTTT
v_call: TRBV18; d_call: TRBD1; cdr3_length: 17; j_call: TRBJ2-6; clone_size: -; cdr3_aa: CASSPPAGGGGANVLTF; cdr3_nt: TGTGCCAGCTCACCACCGGCAGGGGGCGGTGGGGCCAACGTCCTGACTTTC
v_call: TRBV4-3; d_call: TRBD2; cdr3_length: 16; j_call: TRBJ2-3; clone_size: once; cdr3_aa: CASSQEAGGYTDTQYF; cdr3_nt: TGCGCCAGCAGCCAAGAAGCGGGGGGGTACACAGATACGCAGTATTTT
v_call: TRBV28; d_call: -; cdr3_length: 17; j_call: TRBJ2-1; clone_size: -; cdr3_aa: CASTAGGLPHEYNEQFF; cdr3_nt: TGTGCCAGCACCGCAGGGGGGTTGCCCCACGAATACAATGAGCAGTTCTTC
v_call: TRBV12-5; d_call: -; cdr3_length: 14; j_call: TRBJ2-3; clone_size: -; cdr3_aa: CASAKGIPTDTQYF; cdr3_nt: TGTGCTAGTGCCAAAGGGATACCCACAGATACGCAGTATTTT
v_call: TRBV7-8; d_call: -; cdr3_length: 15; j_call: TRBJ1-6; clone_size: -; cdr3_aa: CASSLGQSHNSPLHF; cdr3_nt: TGTGCCAGCAGCTTAGGACAGTCGCATAATTCACCCCTCCACTTT
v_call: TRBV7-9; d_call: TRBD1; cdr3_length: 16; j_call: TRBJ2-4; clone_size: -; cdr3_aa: CASSSGHRGPPNIQYF; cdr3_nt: TGTGCCAGCAGCTCGGGGCACAGGGGGCCCCCAAACATTCAGTACTTC
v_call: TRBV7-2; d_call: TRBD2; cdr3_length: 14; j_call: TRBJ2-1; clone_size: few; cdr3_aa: CASSLYGGGNEQFF; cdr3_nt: TGTGCCAGCAGCTTATACGGCGGGGGAAATGAGCAGTTCTTC
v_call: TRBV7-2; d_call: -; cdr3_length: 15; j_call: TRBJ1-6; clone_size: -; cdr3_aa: CASSFGGAYYSPLHF; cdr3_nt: TGTGCCAGCAGCTTCGGGGGGGCCTATTATTCACCCCTCCACTTT
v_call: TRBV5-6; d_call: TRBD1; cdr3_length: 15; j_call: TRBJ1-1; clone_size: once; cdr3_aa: CASSRPGTGNTEAFF; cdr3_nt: TGTGCCAGCAGCCGTCCCGGGACAGGGAACACTGAAGCTTTCTTT
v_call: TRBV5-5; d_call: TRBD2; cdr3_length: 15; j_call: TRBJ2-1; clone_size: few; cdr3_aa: CASSLELAEFYEQFF; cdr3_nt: TGTGCCAGCAGCTTAGAACTAGCGGAATTTTATGAGCAGTTCTTC
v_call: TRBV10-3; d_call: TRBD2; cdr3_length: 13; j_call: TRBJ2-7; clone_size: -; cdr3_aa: CAIAGQRGAEQYF; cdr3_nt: TGTGCCATCGCGGGTCAGCGGGGAGCCGAGCAGTACTTC
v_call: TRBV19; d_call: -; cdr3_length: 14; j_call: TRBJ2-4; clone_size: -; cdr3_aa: CASSSPGVGNIQYF; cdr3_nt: TGTGCCAGTAGCAGTCCAGGGGTCGGGAACATTCAGTACTTC
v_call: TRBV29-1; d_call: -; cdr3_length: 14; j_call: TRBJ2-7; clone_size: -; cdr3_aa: CSVVTDPSSYEQYF; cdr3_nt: TGCAGCGTTGTGACAGACCCTAGTTCCTACGAGCAGTACTTC
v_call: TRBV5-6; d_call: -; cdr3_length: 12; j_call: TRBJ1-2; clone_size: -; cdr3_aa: CASSSGNYGYTF; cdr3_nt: TGTGCCAGCAGCTCAGGGAACTATGGCTACACCTTC
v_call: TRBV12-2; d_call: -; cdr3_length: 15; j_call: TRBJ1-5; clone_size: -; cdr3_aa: CASRSEDRAPGPQHF; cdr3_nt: TGTGCAAGTCGCTCCGAGGACAGGGCTCCTGGGCCCCAGCATTTT
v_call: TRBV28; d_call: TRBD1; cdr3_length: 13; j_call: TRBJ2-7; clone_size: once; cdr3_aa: CASSHRGSGEQYF; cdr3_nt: TGTGCCAGCAGTCACAGGGGATCGGGCGAGCAGTACTTC
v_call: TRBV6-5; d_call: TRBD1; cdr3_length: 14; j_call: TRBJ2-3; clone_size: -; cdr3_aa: CASSWDRVTDTQYF; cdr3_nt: TGTGCCAGCAGTTGGGACAGGGTGACAGATACGCAGTATTTT
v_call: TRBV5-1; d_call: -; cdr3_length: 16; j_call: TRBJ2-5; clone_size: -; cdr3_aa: CASSFPGAGNQETQYF; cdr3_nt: TGCGCCAGCAGCTTCCCGGGCGCAGGGAACCAAGAGACCCAGTACTTC
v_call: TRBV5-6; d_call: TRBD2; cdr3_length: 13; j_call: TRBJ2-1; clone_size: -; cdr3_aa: CASSWSSGGEQFF; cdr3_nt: TGTGCCAGCAGTTGGTCTAGCGGGGGGGAGCAGTTCTTC
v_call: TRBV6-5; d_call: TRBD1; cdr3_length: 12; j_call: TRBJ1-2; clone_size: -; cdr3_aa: CASRRDSYGYTF; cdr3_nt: TGTGCCAGCAGAAGGGACAGTTATGGCTACACCTTC
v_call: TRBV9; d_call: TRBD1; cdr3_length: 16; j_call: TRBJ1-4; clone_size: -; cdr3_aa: CASSALGGQGNEKLFF; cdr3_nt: TGTGCCAGCAGCGCCCTGGGGGGACAGGGCAATGAAAAACTGTTTTTT
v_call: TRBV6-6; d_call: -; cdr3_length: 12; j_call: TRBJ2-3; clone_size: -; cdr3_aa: CASTPIPDTQYF; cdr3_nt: TGTGCCAGCACCCCCATCCCAGATACGCAGTATTTT
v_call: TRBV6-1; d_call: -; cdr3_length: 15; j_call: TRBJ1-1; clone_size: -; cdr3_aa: CASSGWGLGNTEAFF; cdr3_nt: TGTGCCAGCAGTGGCTGGGGGCTGGGGAACACTGAAGCTTTCTTT
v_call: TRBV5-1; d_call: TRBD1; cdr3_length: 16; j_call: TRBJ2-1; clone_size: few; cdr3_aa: CASSTVQGMNYNEQFF; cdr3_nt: TGCGCCAGCAGCACGGTACAGGGGATGAACTACAATGAGCAGTTCTTC
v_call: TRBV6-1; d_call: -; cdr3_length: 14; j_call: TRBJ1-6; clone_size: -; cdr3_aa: CASSPTGFNSPLHF; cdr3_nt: TGTGCCAGCTCTCCAACAGGTTTTAATTCACCCCTCCACTTT
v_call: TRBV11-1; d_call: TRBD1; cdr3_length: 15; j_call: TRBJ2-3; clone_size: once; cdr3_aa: CASSRRDRSTDTQYF; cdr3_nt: TGTGCCAGCAGCCGACGGGACAGAAGCACAGATACGCAGTATTTT
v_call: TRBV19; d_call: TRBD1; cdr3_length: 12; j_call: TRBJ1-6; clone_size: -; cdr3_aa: CASAGQGSPLHF; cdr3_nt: TGTGCCAGTGCGGGACAGGGGTCACCCCTCCACTTT
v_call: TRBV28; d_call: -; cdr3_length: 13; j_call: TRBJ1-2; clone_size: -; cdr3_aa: CASSPGFFDGYTF; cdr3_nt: TGTGCCAGCAGTCCGGGGTTCTTCGATGGCTACACCTTC
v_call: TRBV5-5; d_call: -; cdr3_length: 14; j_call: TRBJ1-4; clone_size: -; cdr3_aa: CASSMGGGNEKLFF; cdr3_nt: TGTGCCAGCAGCATGGGAGGCGGGAATGAAAAACTGTTTTTT
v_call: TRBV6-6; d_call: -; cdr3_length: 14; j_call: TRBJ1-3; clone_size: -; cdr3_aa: CASSYNLQGNTIYF; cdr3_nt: TGTGCCAGCAGTTACAACCTACAGGGAAACACCATATATTTT
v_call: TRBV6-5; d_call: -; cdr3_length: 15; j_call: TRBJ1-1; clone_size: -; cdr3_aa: CASRTLRGGGTEAFF; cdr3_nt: TGTGCCAGCAGGACCCTAAGGGGAGGGGGAACTGAAGCTTTCTTT
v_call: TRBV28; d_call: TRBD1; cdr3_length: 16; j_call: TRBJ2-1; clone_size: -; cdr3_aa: CASSPDRGTLRGEQFF; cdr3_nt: TGTGCCAGCAGTCCAGACAGGGGGACCCTCCGGGGTGAGCAGTTCTTC
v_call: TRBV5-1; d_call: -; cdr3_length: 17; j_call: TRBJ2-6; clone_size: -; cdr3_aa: CASSFGGGPSGANVLTF; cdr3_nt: TGCGCCAGCAGCTTTGGAGGGGGCCCTTCTGGGGCCAACGTCCTGACTTTC
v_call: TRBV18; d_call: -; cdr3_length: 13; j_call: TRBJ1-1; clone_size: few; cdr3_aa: CASSPLVVREAFF; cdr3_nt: TGTGCCAGCTCACCCCTAGTCGTCAGGGAAGCTTTCTTT
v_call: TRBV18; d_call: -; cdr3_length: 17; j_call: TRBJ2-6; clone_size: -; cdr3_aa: CASSPPVGGSGANVLTF; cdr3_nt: TGTGCCAGCTCACCACCGGTAGGTGGTTCTGGGGCCAACGTCCTGACTTTC
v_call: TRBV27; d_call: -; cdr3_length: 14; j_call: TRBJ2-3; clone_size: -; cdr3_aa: CASSSRLVADTQYF; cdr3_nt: TGTGCCAGCAGTAGCAGACTAGTTGCAGATACGCAGTATTTT
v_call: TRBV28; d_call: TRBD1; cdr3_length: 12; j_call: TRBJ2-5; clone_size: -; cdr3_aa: CASSGTEETQYF; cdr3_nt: TGTGCCAGCAGTGGGACAGAAGAGACCCAGTACTTC
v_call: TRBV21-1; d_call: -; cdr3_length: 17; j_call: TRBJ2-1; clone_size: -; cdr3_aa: CASSKGGPNSSYNEQFF; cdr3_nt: TGTGCCAGCAGCAAAGGCGGGCCAAATAGCTCCTACAATGAGCAGTTCTTC
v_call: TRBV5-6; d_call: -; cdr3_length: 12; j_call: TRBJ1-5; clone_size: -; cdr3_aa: CASSLVDQPQHF; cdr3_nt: TGTGCCAGCAGCTTGGTGGATCAGCCCCAGCATTTT
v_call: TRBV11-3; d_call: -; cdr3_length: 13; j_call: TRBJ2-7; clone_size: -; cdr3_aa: CASSYLLGYEQYF; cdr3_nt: TGTGCCAGCAGCTATCTCTTAGGCTACGAGCAGTACTTC
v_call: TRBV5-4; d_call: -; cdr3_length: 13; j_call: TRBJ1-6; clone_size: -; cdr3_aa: CASSLEGDSPLHF; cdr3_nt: TGTGCCAGCAGCTTGGAGGGGGATTCACCCCTCCACTTT
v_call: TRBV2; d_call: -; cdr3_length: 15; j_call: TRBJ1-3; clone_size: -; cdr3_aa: CASGSTGYSGNTIYF; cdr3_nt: TGTGCCAGCGGGTCTACAGGGTACTCTGGAAACACCATATATTTT
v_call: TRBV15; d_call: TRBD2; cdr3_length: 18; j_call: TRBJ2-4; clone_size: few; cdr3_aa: CATSRGTSGGGSKNIQYF; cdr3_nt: TGTGCCACCAGCAGAGGGACTAGCGGGGGGGGCTCCAAAAACATTCAGTACTTC
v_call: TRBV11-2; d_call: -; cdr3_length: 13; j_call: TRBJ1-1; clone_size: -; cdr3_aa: CASSPQGRAEAFF; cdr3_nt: TGTGCCAGCAGCCCTCAGGGGAGGGCTGAAGCTTTCTTT
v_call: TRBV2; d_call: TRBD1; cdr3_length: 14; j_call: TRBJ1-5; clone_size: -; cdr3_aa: CASSSTGDNQPQHF; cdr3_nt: TGTGCCAGCAGTTCAACAGGGGATAATCAGCCCCAGCATTTT
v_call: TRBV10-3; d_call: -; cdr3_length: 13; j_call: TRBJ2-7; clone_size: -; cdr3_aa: CAISDRAGYEQYF; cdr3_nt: TGTGCCATCAGTGACAGGGCGGGCTACGAGCAGTACTTC
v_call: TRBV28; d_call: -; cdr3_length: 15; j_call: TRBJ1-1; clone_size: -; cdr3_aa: CASSPPRGMNTEAFF; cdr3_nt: TGTGCCAGCAGTCCCCCACGGGGAATGAACACTGAAGCTTTCTTT